This entry features one T cell receptor beta chain sequence. Its antigen remains unknown. A multiplex PCR was run with 60 Vbeta primers and 13 Jbeta primers. The assay was immunoSEQ multiplex PCR, and TCRdb's table has in-frame clones only and misses some. The profile shows approximately 75,000 clones, 65% to 70% of them singletons. This record comes from a study of cytomegalovirus exposure and HLA in healthy donors. Study outcomes and limitations: Analyzed later, association rates of TCRs varied across HLA loci, with DRB1 most and HLA-C fewest.

V was pared by 0 bases and J by 7 bases, with 12 bases between. The CDR3 is 14 amino acids. Germline CDR1 SEHNR, CDR2 FQNEAQ (reference sequence). Sequencing was performed on PBMCs. The source is a middle-aged man in good health and CMV-seropositive. The chain employs TRBV7-9 and TRBJ1-2; D remains ambiguous. For the CDR3, the DNA is TGTGCCAGCAGCTTAGCGCTGGCAGTCTCTGGCTACACCTTC. This translates into CASSLALAVSGYTF.